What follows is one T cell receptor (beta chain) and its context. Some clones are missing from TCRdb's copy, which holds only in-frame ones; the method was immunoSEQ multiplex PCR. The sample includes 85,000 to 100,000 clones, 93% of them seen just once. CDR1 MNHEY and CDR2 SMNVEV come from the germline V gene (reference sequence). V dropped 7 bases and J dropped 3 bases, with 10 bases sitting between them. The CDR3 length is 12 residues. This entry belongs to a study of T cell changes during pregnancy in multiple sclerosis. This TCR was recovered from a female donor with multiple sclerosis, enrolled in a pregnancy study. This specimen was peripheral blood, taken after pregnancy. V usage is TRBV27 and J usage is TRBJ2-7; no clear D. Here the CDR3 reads CASMSAIYEQYF. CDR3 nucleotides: TGTGCCAGCATGTCCGCTATCTACGAGCAGTACTTC.